This T cell receptor beta chain was sequenced during a study of patients and donors after allogeneic stem cell transplantation (dated by TCRdb to 2020 to 2022). For this clonotype: Its antigen is not yet known. No much larger clone exists at a distance of one base, and base qualities are not known.

Receptors were amplified or captured by RT-PCR. TCRdb lists the instrument as NextSeq 550. Clones were called with MiXCR by TCRdb after fastp trimmed the public reads at Q25, and only in-frame beta chains were retained. For every CDR3 protein sequence, its rows merge into one entry that carries the most common genes and DNA. The sample data list about 230,000 distinct CDR3 sequences, and roughly 15% of these were observed just once. Clones ranked in the top ten supply around 10% of the sample. Including the terminal cysteine and phenylalanine, the CDR3 comprises 16 residues. Only the CDR3 DNA stays, 48 bases, in frame from base 1. The germline V and J ends show losses of 3 bases and 7 bases respectively, and no gene match explains 10 bases of the junction. The germline V gene (reference sequence) supplies CDR1 GTSNPN and CDR2 SVGIG.

Here the chain combines TRBV30 and TRBJ2-1; a stretch of 12 junction bases matches TRBD2. This sequence originates from a human donor who was either an allogeneic HSCT recipient or a stem cell or donor lymphocyte infusion donor (not recorded which). It is not recorded whose cells these are; they may come from a transplant donor. The sample taken for sequencing was blood, either unsorted or a sorted T cell fraction (not recorded which). CDR3 region: CAWRHRLAGARNEQFF. The DNA sequence follows: TGTGCCTGGAGGCATCGACTAGCGGGAGCGCGGAATGAGCAGTTCTTC.